The source of this TCR beta chain is a study of blood T cell repertoires in COVID-19. TCRdb's table, derived via immunoSEQ multiplex PCR, lists solely in-frame clones and lacks some. The data hold about 64,000 clones, with 88% observed a single time. Participant age was roughly 18 to 95 years, and participants resided in roughly 24 US areas. Clinical history as reported by participants underpinned cohort assignment. In Cohort 3, a recovered donor had either two negative PCRs, clearance, or symptom resolution. V shed 5 bases and J shed 3 bases, with 13 bases lying between them. Germline V gene sequence: CDR1 SGHVS, CDR2 FQNEAQ. The CDR3 totals 14 residues.

The V and J genes are TRBV7-8 and TRBJ1-2; the D gene is possibly TRBD1 (5 bases). The receptor comes from a woman aged 40-49 years who had recovered from COVID-19. The sequenced sample was PBMCs or T cells enriched from blood (not recorded which). The CDR3 region has the DNA TGTGCCAGCAGCCTAGTCCGGGGGGACTATGGCTACACCTTC. It specifies CASSLVRGDYGYTF.